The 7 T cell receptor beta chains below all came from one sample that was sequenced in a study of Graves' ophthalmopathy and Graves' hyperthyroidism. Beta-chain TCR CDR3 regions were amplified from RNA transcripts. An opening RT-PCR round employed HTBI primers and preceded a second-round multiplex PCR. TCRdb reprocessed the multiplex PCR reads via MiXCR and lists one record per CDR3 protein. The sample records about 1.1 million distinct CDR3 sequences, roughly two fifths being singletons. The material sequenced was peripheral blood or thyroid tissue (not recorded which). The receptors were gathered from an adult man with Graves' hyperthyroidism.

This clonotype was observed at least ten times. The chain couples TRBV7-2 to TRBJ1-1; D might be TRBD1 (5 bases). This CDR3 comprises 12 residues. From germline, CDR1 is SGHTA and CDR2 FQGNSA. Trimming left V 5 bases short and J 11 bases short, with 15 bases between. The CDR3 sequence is CASSRSLWGAFF. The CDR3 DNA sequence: TGTGCCAGCAGCCGAAGCTTGTGGGGGGCTTTCTTT.

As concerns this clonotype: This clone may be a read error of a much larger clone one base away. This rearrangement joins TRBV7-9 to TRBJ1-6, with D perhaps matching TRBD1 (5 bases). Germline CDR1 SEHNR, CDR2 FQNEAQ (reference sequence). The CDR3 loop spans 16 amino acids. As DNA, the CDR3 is TGTGCCAGCAGCTTACTAGGGGCCGAAAGCAATTCACCCCTCCGCTTT. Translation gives CASSLLGAESNSPLRF.

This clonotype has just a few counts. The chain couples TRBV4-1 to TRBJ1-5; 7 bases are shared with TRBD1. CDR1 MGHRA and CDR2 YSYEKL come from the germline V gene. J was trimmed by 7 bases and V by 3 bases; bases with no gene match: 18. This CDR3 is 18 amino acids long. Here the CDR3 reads CASSHQLVQGMLEQPQHF. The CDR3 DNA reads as TGCGCCAGCAGCCACCAATTAGTACAGGGGATGTTAGAACAGCCCCAGCATTTT.

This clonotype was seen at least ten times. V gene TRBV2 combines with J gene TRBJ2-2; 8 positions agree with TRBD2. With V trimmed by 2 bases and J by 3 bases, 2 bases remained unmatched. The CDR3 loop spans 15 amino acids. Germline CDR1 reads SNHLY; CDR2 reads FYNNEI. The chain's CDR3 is CASSETSGDTGELFF. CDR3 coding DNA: TGTGCCAGCAGTGAAACTAGCGGTGACACCGGGGAGCTGTTTTTT.

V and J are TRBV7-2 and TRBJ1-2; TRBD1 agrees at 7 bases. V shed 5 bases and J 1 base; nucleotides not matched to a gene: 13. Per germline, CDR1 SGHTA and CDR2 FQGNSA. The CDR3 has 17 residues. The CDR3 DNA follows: TGTGCCAGCAGCCTACCCCGGGACAGTGCCATTAACTATGGCTACACCTTC. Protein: CASSLPRDSAINYGYTF.

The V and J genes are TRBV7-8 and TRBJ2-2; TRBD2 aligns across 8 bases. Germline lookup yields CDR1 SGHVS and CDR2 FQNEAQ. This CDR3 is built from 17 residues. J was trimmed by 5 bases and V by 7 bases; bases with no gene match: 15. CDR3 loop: CASTMRWGGRRTGELFF. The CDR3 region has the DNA TGTGCCAGCACCATGAGGTGGGGCGGGAGGAGGACCGGGGAGCTGTTTTTT.

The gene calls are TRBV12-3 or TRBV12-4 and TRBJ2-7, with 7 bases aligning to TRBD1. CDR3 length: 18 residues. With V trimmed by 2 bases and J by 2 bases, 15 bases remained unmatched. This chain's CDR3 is CASSLSPYTGVDTYEQYF. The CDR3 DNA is TGTGCCAGCAGTTTATCTCCCTATACAGGGGTCGACACCTACGAGCAGTACTTC.